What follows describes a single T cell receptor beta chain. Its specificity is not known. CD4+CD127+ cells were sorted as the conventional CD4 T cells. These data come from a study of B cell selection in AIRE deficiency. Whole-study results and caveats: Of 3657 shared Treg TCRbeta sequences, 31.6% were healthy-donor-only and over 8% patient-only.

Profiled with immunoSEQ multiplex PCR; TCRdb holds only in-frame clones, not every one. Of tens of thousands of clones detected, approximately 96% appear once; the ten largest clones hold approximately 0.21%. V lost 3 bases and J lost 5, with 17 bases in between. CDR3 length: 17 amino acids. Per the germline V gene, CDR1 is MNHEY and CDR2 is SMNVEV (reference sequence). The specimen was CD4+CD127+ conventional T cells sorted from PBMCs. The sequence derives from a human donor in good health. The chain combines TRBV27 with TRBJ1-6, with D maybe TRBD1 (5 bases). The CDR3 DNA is TGTGCCAGCAGTTTTGGGGGGTACGGGCAGAATAATTCACCCCTCCACTTT. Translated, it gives CASSFGGYGQNNSPLHF.